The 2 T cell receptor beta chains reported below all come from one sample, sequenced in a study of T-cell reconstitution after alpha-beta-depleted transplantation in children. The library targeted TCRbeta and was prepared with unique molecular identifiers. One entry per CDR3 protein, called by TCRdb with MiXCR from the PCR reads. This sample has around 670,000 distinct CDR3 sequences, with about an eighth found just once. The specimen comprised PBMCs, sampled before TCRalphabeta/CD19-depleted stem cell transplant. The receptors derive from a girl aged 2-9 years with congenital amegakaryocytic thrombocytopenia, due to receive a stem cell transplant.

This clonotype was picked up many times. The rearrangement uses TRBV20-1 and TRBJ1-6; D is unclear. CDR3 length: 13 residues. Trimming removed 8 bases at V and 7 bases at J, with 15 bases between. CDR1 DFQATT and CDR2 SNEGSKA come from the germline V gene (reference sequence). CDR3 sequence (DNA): TGCAGTATCGCGAGGGTATCGAATTCACCCCTCCACTTT. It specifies CSIARVSNSPLHF.

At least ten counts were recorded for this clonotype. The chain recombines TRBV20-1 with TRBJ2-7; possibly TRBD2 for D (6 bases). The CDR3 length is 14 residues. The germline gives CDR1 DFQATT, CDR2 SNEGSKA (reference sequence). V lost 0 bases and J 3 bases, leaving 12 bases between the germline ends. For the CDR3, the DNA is TGCAGTGCTAGAGATTCGGGCGGGAACTACGAGCAGTACTTC. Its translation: CSARDSGGNYEQYF.